These T cell receptor beta chains were read from a single sample in a study of cytotoxic CD8 clonotypes in ibrutinib-treated CLL. The data were produced by immunoSEQ multiplex PCR, yet TCRdb's version contains in-frame clones alone and is incomplete. The sample includes roughly 330,000 clones, 67% of them seen just once. The material was PBMCs, obtained after 36 months of ibrutinib treatment. Every receptor here comes from a human donor with chronic lymphocytic leukemia. Each CDR3 is given without its conserved first and last residue. The size field is filled for only some rows; it gives once, few, many or a size class.

>TRBJ1-3|14|TRBV6-1|NA
ASSGGHGTVGNTIY
>TRBJ2-2|13|TRBV19|NA
ASSMTQGVAGELF
>TRBJ2-5|13|TRBV6-1|NA
ASSEAGLVGETQY
>TRBJ2-1|13|TRBV9|NA
ASSGGVSANSEQF
>TRBJ2-7|12|TRBV27|NA
ASSLGTGAYEQY
>TRBJ2-1|14|TRBV5-1|NA
ASSFSTSGSRGEQF
>TRBJ2-7|12|TRBV7-2|NA
ASSLVGLPYEQY
>TRBJ2-7|14|TRBV2|NA
ATNRRGDRGFHEQY
>TRBJ1-2|10|TRBV7-8|NA
ASSGVNYGYT
>TRBJ1-2|11|TRBV29-1|NA
SAWDRANYGYT
>TRBJ2-7|14|TRBV5-1|few
ASSLEPLDGPYEQY
>TRBJ2-7|10|TRBV29-1|NA
SVEVGTIGQY
>TRBJ1-2|11|TRBV29-1|NA
SVEMDRNYGYT
>TRBJ2-3|14|TRBV6-5|few
ASSYSRGDGTDTQY
>TRBJ2-2|12|TRBV7-3|NA
ASSTHPRTGELF
>TRBJ2-1|10|TRBV25-1|NA
ASSFSTSPQF
>TRBJ2-3|11|TRBV5-1|NA
ASKLRGTDTQY
>TRBJ2-7|14|TRBV7-2|NA
ASSKKGLAGFYEQY
>TRBJ1-2|11|TRBV7-2|NA
ASSTRDSYGYT
>TRBJ2-3|16|TRBV15|once
ATRPTFRDREHTDTQY
>TRBJ1-5|12|TRBV19|NA
ATSGAQNIQPQH
>TRBJ1-1|14|TRBV4-1|once
ASSQGGRRLNTEAF
>TRBJ1-2|12|TRBV5-4|NA
ASSGRQGDYGYT
>TRBJ2-4|11|TRBV29-1|NA
SVEQGSKNIQY
>TRBJ1-2|12|TRBV7-9|NA
ASSNRTGIYGYT
>TRBJ2-4|10|TRBV5-1|NA
ASSLDRNIQY
>TRBJ1-5|14|TRBV5-5|once
ASSPRDSYSNQPQH
>TRBJ2-3|13|TRBV5-1|once
ASRWGTAPPTTQY
>TRBJ1-5|12|TRBV19|few
ASRPGLGNQPQH
>TRBJ2-7|12|TRBV18|NA
ASSPGTADYEQY